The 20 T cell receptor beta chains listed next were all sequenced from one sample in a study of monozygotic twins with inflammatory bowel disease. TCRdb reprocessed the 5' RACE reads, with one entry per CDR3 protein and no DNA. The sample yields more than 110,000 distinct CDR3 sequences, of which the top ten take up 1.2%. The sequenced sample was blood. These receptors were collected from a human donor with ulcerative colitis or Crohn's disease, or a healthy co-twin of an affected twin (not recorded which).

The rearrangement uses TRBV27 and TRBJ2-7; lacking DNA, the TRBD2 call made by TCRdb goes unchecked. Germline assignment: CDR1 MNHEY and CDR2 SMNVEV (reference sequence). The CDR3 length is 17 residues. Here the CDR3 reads CASSFWLAGTGYYEQYF.

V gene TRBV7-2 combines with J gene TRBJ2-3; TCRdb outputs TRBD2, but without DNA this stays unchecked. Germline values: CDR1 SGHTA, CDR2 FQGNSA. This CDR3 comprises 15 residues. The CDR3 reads CASSLERESADTQYF.

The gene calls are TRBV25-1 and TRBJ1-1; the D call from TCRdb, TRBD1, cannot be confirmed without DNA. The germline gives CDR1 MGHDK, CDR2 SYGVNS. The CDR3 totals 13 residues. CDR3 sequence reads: CASILTENTEAFF.

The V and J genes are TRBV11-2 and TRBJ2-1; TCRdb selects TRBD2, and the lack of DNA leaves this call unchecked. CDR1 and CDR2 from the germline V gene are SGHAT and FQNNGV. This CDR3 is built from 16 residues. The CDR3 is CASSPTGGRAWNEQFF.

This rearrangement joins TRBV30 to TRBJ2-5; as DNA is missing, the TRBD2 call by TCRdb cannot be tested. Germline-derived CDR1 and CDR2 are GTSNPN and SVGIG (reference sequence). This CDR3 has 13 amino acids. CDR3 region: CAWSFQGGETQYF.

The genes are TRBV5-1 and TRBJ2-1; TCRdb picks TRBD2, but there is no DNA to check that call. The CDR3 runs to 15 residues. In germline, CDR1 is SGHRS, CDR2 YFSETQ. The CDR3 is CASSTGGTDDNEQFF.

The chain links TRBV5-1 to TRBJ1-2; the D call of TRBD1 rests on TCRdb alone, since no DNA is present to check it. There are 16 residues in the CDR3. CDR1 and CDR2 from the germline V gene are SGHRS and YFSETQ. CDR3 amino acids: CASSPAGAPNRDGYTF.

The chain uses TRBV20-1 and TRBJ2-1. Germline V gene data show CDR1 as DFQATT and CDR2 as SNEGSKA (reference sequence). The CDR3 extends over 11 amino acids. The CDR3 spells CSAQFGNGQFF.

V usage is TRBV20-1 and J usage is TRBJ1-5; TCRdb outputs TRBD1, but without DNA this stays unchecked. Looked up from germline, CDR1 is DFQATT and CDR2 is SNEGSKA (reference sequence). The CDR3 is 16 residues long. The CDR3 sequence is CSARAGWDKAEQPQHF.

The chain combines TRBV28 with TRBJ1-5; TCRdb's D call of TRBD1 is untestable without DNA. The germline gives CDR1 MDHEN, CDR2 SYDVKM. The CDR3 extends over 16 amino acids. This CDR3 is CASSRSRGQGNQPQHF.

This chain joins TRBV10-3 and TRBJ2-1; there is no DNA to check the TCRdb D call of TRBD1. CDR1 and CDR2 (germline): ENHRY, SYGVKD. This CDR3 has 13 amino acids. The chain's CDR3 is CAISGTGDNEQFF.

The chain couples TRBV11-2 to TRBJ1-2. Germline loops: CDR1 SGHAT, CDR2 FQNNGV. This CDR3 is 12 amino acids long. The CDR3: CASSPGQRGYTF.

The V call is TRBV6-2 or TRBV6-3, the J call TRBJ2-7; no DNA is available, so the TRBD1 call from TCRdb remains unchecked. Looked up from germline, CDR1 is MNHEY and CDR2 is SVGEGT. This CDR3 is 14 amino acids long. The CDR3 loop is CASSRQGGSYEQYF.

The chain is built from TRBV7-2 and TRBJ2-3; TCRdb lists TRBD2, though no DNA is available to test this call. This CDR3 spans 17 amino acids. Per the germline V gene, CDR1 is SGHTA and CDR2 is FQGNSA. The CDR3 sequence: CASSPPGTRGVTDTQYF.

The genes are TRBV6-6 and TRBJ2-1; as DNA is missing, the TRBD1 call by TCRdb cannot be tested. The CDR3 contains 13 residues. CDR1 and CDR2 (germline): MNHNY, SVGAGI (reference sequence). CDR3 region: CASSYSSWDEQFF.

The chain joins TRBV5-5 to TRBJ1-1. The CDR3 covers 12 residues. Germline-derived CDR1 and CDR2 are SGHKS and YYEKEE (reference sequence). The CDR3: CASSPLLTEAFF.

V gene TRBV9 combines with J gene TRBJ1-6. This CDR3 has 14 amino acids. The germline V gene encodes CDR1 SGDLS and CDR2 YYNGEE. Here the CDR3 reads CASSATVGDSPLHF.

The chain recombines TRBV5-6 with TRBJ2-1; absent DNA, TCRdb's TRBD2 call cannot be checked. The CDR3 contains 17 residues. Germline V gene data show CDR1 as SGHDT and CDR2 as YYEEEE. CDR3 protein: CASSWDPRGEAYNEQFF.

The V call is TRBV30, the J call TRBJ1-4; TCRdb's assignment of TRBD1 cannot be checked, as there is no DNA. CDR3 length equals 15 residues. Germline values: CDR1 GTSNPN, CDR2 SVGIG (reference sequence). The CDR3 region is CAWSAWDTTTKKLFF.

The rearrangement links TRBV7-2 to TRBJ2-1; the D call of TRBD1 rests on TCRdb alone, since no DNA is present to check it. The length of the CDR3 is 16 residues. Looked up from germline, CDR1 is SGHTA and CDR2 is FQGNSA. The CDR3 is CASSLASASSYNEQFF.